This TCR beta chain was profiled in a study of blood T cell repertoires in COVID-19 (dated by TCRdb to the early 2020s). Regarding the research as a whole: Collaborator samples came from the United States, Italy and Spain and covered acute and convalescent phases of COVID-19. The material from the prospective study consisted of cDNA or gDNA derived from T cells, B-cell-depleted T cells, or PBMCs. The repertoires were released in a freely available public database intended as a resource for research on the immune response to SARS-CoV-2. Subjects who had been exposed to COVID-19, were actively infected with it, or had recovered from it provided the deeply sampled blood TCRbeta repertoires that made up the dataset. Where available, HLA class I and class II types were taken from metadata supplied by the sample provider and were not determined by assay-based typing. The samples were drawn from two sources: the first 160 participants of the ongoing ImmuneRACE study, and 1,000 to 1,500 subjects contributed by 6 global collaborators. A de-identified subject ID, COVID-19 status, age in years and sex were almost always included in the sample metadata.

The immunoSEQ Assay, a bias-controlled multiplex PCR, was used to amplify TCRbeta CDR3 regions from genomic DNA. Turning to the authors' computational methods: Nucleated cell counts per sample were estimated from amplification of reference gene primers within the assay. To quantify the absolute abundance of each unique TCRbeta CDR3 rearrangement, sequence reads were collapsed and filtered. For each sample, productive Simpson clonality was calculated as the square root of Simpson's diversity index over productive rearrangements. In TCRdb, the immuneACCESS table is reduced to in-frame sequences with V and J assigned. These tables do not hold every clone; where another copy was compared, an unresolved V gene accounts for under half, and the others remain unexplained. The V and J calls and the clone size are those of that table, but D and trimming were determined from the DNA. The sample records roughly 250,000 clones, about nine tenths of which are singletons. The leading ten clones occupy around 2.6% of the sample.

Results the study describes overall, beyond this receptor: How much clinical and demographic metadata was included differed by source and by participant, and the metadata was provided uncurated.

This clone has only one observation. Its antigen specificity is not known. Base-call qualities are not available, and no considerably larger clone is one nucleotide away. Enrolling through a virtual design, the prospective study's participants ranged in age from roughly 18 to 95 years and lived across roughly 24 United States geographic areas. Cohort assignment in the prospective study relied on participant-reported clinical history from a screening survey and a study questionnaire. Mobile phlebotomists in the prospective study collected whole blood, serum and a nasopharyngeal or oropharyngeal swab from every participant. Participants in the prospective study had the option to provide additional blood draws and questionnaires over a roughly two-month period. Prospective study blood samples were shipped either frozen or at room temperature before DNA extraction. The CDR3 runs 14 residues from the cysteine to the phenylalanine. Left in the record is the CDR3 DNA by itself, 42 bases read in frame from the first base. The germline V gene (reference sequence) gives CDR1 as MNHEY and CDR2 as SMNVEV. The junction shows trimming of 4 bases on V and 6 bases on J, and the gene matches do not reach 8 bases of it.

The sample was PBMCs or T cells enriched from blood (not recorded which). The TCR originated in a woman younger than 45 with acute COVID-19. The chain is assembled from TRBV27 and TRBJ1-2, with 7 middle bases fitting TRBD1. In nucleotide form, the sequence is TGTGCCAGCAGTTCCTCGACAGGGTCCAATGGCTACACCTTC. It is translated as CASSSSTGSNGYTF.